These 15 T cell receptor beta chains came from one sample sequenced in a study of glioma-infiltrating T cells. The iRepertoire nested amplicon-rescue multiplex PCR amplified TCR alpha and beta CDR3s from RNA. TCRdb re-called the multiplex PCR reads with MiXCR, one entry per CDR3 protein. The data hold some 90,000 distinct CDR3 sequences, with around 42% observed a single time. The sequenced sample consisted of glioma tissue, nonneoplastic brain tissue, or PBMCs (not recorded which). All receptors come from a human donor with low-grade glioma or glioblastoma, undergoing nonglioma brain surgery, or in good health (not recorded which).

This clonotype was seen many times. The chain carries TRBV12-3 or TRBV12-4 and TRBJ2-1; D may be TRBD2 (7 bases). V shed 11 bases and J shed 5 bases, with 19 bases lying between them. This CDR3 contains 14 residues. In DNA form, the CDR3 reads TGTGCCGTAGGGGGGGGGGCGCTGGACAATGAGCAGTTCTTC. This codes for CAVGGGALDNEQFF.

To note about this clonotype: Being one base from a much bigger clone, this may be a read error. V and J are TRBV29-1 and TRBJ2-3, with a possible D match to TRBD2 (5 bases). CDR1 and CDR2 from the germline V gene are SQVTM and ANQGSEA. This CDR3 region has 12 residues. CDR3 amino acids: CSDGSSTDTQCF. CDR3 coding DNA: TGCAGCGACGGCTCTAGCACAGATACGCAGTGTTTT.

This clonotype was counted many times. The chain employs TRBV18 and TRBJ2-7, with unresolved D. Trimming took off 3 bases at V and 2 bases at J, with 8 bases between the two ends. This CDR3 has 13 residues. The germline CDR1 and CDR2 sequences are KGHSH and LQKENI. In nucleotides, the CDR3 is TGTGCCAGCTCACCGCAAAGAGCCTACGAGCAGTACTTC. It codes for CASSPQRAYEQYF.

With regard to this clonotype: The limits of the CDR3 on the DNA are not certain, so only TCRdb's listed CDR3 is given. V is TRBV20-1 and J is TRBJ1-1. Ends included, the CDR3 has 24 residues. Germline lookup yields CDR1 DFQATT and CDR2 SNEGSKA (reference sequence). The CDR3 reads CSALEDSAMYFCASSVRVNTEAFF.

This clonotype was counted at least ten times. The chain is built from TRBV11-2 and TRBJ2-1; unclear D gene. CDR1 and CDR2 (germline): SGHAT, FQNNGV. This CDR3 comprises 15 residues. The ends were cut back, 5 bases at V and 4 bases at J, with 15 bases in the middle. The DNA for the CDR3 is TGTGCCAGCAGCCTCACTCCCGCGGCTTACAATGAGCAGTTCTTC. It translates to CASSLTPAAYNEQFF.

This clonotype was seen at least ten times. This sequence joins TRBV19 and TRBJ2-1; TRBD1 matches at 12 bases. Per germline, CDR1 LNHDA and CDR2 SQIVND (reference sequence). CDR3 length: 16 amino acids. V trimming: 6 bases; J trimming: 8 bases; junction bases outside the gene matches: 11. This chain's CDR3 is CASRKLPGQGAHEQFF. CDR3 bases: TGTGCCAGTAGAAAACTCCCGGGACAGGGGGCACATGAGCAGTTCTTC.

The table lists this clonotype with a few counts. This sequence may be a read error, since a much larger clone differs from it by one base. In DNA, the CDR3 is TGTGCCAGCAGCCTGGATGGTCGGTCACCCCTCCACTTT. Its translation is CASSLDGRSPLHF. V and J are TRBV7-3 and TRBJ1-6, with D hard to call. V was cut by 5 bases and J by 10 bases, with 12 bases left in between. Germline V gene lookup returns CDR1 SGHTA and CDR2 FQGTGA. The CDR3 covers 13 residues.

This clonotype was seen many times. The chain is built from TRBV3-1 and TRBJ1-1; D gene unclear. Looked up from germline, CDR1 is LGHDT and CDR2 is YNNKEL (reference sequence). This CDR3 is 13 amino acids long. Trimming cost V 3 bases and J 0 bases, with 5 bases left between them. CDR3 DNA: TGTGCCAGCAGCCAGTTCATGAACACTGAAGCTTTCTTT. It translates to CASSQFMNTEAFF.

Concerning this clonotype: The junction departs from the called germline gene at one end, perhaps through a read error. The V gene is TRBV29-1, the J gene TRBJ2-2; D perhaps matches TRBD2 (5 bases). Germline loops: CDR1 SQVTM, CDR2 ANQGSEA. The CDR3 has 13 residues. CDR3 residues: CSVAEACAGELLF. The CDR3 DNA reads TGCAGCGTCGCAGAGGCGTGTGCTGGGGAGCTGCTTTTT.

In this sample, this clonotype turned up once. In this CDR3 the conserved last residue, phenylalanine or tryptophan, is missing, so a read error is likely. It is unclear where the CDR3 begins or ends on the DNA, so no DNA is shown, and the CDR3 is as TCRdb lists it. The chain is built from TRBV6-2 or TRBV6-3 and TRBJ2-2. Per germline, CDR1 MNHEY and CDR2 SVGEGT. The CDR3 sequence runs 13 residues, both termini included. The CDR3 sequence: CASSYQYTGELFS.

Turning to this clonotype: The junction does not match germline at one end; this may be a read error. The chain is built from TRBV12-3 or TRBV12-4 and TRBJ2-7; no clear D. This CDR3 contains 15 residues. In DNA form, the CDR3 reads TGTGCCACCAGCAGAGATCCCCGCCCTGAGAACGAGAAGTACTTC. It encodes CATSRDPRPENEKYF.

This clonotype was seen many times. This chain links TRBV29-1 with TRBJ1-5; no firm D call. The CDR3 is 15 residues long. Trimming pared 6 bases from V and 0 bases from J, leaving 15 bases between. Germline CDR1 is SQVTM and CDR2 is ANQGSEA. The CDR3 DNA is TGCAGCGTGCGCGGCGGGCAGAATAGCAATCAGCCCCAGCATTTT. Protein: CSVRGGQNSNQPQHF.

Points on this clonotype: It may be a read error: a sequence one base away is much more abundant. V usage is TRBV19 and J usage is TRBJ2-3; D is unresolved. The germline V gene encodes CDR1 LNHDA and CDR2 SQIVND (reference sequence). Trimming pared 4 bases from V and 7 bases from J, leaving 9 bases between. This CDR3 region has 12 residues. CDR3 amino acids: CASSSWIHTQYF. CDR3 sequence (DNA): TGTGCCAGTAGTAGTTGGATACATACGCAGTATTTT.

The rearrangement links TRBV6-2 or TRBV6-3 to TRBJ2-7, with 10 bases fitting TRBD2. Germline values: CDR1 MNHEY, CDR2 SVGEGT. Germline trimming cut 8 bases from V and 2 bases from J; bases unmatched to any gene: 12. The length of the CDR3 is 16 residues. The CDR3 bases are TGTGCCAGCGGGACCGTTACTAGCGGGGCACCCTACGAGCAGTACTTC. Amino acid sequence: CASGTVTSGAPYEQYF.

Concerning this clonotype itself: This is likely a read error, given that the CDR3 carries no conserved phenylalanine or tryptophan at its end. V gene TRBV3-1 combines with J gene TRBJ1-5; tentatively, D is TRBD1 (6 bases). The CDR3 consists of 15 residues. The V gene lost 1 base and the J gene lost 7 bases, with 14 bases spanning the gap. Germline loops: CDR1 LGHDT, CDR2 YNNKEL (reference sequence). Here the CDR3 reads CASSQGGQSTQPQHL. The CDR3 coding sequence is TGTGCCAGCAGCCAAGGAGGACAGAGCACCCAGCCCCAGCATCTT.